The sequence of this T cell receptor (beta chain) was determined in a study of T-cell reconstitution after alpha-beta-depleted transplantation in children. The TCRbeta library was prepared with unique molecular identifiers. TCRdb used MiXCR to reprocess the PCR reads, holding one entry per CDR3 protein. The repertoire holds roughly 180,000 distinct CDR3 sequences, with 13% to 15% as singletons. This clonotype was counted at least ten times. This TCR came from a human donor who donated a stem cell graft to a child with acute lymphoblastic leukemia. Here the sequenced sample was PBMCs from the stem cell graft donor, taken from the stem cell graft.

CDR3 loop: CASSQSSGNYEQYF. CDR3 bases: TGTGCCAGCAGCCAATCTAGCGGCAACTACGAGCAGTACTTC. V is TRBV4-2 and J is TRBJ2-7; the match to TRBD2 covers 7 bases. V lost 2 bases, J lost 3 bases, and 4 bases stayed unmatched. In germline, CDR1 is LGHNA, CDR2 YNFKEQ. This CDR3 is 14 amino acids long.